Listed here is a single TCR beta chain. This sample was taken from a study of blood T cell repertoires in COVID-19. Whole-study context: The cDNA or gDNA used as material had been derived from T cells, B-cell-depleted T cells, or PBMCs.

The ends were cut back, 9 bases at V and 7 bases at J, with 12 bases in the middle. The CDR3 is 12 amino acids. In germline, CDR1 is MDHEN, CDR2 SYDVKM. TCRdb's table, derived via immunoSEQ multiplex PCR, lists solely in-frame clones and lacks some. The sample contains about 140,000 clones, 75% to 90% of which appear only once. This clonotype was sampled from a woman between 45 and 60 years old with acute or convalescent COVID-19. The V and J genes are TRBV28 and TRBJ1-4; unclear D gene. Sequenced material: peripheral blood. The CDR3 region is CASSGGREKLFF. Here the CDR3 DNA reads TGTGCCAGTTCAGGAGGGCGTGAAAAACTGTTTTTT.